This is a list of T cell receptor beta chains from one sample in a study of OX40 agonist ivuxolimab in advanced cancers. Sequenced by immunoSEQ multiplex PCR; TCRdb stores in-frame clones only, minus some. The sample comprises tens of thousands of clones, around nine tenths of which are singletons, and about 5% rests with the top ten. The sequenced sample was CD4+ or CD8+ T cells sorted from blood, obtained in a trial of the OX40 agonist ivuxolimab. Source of these receptors: an adult with an advanced solid tumor such as melanoma, head and neck, liver or kidney cancer. CDR3s include the opening cysteine and the closing phenylalanine or tryptophan. The D gene is left open where the match is weak. A clone size is listed for some rows: how often the clone was seen (once, few, many), or a class if it is expanded.

D gene	J gene	clone size	V gene	CDR3 protein	CDR3 DNA
TRBD2	TRBJ2-1	NA	TRBV13	CASSAGLADTNSYNEQFF	TGTGCCAGCAGCGCGGGACTAGCGGACACAAACTCCTACAATGAGCAGTTCTTC
NA	TRBJ2-5	NA	TRBV4-1	CASSQVGAARGRETQYF	TGCGCCAGCAGCCAAGTGGGAGCTGCGAGAGGTCGGGAGACCCAGTACTTC
NA	TRBJ2-7	NA	TRBV15	CATSLEGSYEQYF	TGTGCCACGAGTTTGGAGGGCTCCTACGAGCAGTACTTC
TRBD2	TRBJ2-1	NA	TRBV4-2	CASSPGTSGRSYNEQFF	TGTGCCAGCAGCCCAGGGACTAGCGGGAGGTCCTACAATGAGCAGTTCTTC
NA	TRBJ2-3	NA	TRBV7-2	CASSLGRTGTDTQYF	TGTGCCAGCAGCTTAGGACGGACGGGCACAGATACGCAGTATTTT
NA	TRBJ2-5	NA	TRBV7-7	CASSQTPDEKETQYF	TGTGCTAGCAGCCAAACCCCCGACGAGAAGGAGACCCAGTACTTC
NA	TRBJ2-4	NA	TRBV11-2	CASSLPGSNIQYF	TGTGCCAGCAGCTTGCCAGGGTCAAACATTCAGTACTTC
TRBD1	TRBJ1-4	NA	TRBV19	CASSTGQGRTTNEKLFF	TGTGCCAGTAGTACCGGACAGGGGAGGACGACTAATGAAAAACTGTTTTTT
NA	TRBJ2-1	NA	TRBV19	CASTMASFGNNEQFF	TGTGCCAGTACTATGGCGAGTTTCGGGAACAATGAGCAGTTCTTC
TRBD2	TRBJ2-2	NA	TRBV5-1	CASSLAGEVGGELFF	TGCGCCAGCAGCTTAGCGGGAGAGGTAGGCGGGGAGCTGTTTTTT
TRBD2	TRBJ2-1	NA	TRBV5-1	CASAPGPGGAYNEQFF	TGCGCCAGCGCCCCAGGGCCGGGAGGGGCCTACAATGAGCAGTTCTTC
TRBD2	TRBJ2-3	NA	TRBV11-3	CASSREGTQYF	TGTGCCAGCAGCCGGGAGGGAACGCAGTATTTT
TRBD1	TRBJ2-7	NA	TRBV6-5	CASSYLPGQPYEQYF	TGTGCCAGCAGTTACCTCCCGGGACAGCCCTACGAGCAGTACTTC
NA	TRBJ1-1	NA	TRBV28	CASSLERNTEAFF	TGTGCCAGCAGTTTAGAACGGAACACTGAAGCTTTCTTT
TRBD2	TRBJ2-1	NA	TRBV30	CAWSLGGLNEQFF	TGTGCCTGGAGTCTGGGGGGGTTGAATGAGCAGTTCTTC
NA	TRBJ2-1	NA	TRBV5-4	CASSPVGGTTYNEQFF	TGTGCCAGCAGCCCCGTGGGCGGGACGACATACAATGAGCAGTTCTTC
NA	TRBJ2-7	NA	TRBV11-2	CASSNGRYEQYF	TGTGCCAGCAGCAACGGCCGCTACGAGCAGTACTTC
NA	TRBJ2-5	NA	TRBV29-1	CSVGVSRKETQYF	TGCAGCGTTGGGGTGAGCAGGAAAGAGACCCAGTACTTC
NA	TRBJ2-7	NA	TRBV7-9	CASSYAGYEQYF	TGTGCCAGCAGCTACGCAGGCTACGAGCAGTACTTC
TRBD1	TRBJ1-1	NA	TRBV28	CASSLAGTGGRTEAFF	TGTGCCAGCAGTTTAGCCGGGACAGGGGGCCGCACTGAAGCTTTCTTT
NA	TRBJ2-1	NA	TRBV10-3	CAISVPNNEQFF	TGTGCCATCAGTGTTCCTAACAATGAGCAGTTCTTC
NA	TRBJ2-1	NA	TRBV21-1	CASSKRGLHNEQFF	TGTGCCAGCAGCAAGCGGGGACTGCACAATGAGCAGTTCTTC
NA	TRBJ2-2	NA	TRBV9	CASSEPRRELFF	TGTGCCAGCAGCGAACCTCGACGGGAGCTGTTTTTT
TRBD2	TRBJ2-1	NA	TRBV5-1	CASRVSGNYYNEQFF	TGCGCCAGCAGGGTAAGCGGGAATTACTACAATGAGCAGTTCTTC
NA	TRBJ2-7	NA	TRBV19	CASSSRPLYEQYF	TGTGCCAGTAGTAGCCGACCTCTATACGAGCAGTACTTC
NA	TRBJ2-5	NA	TRBV30	CAWSRRGGNIVETQYF	TGTGCCTGGAGTCGAAGAGGGGGGAACATTGTAGAGACCCAGTACTTC
TRBD2	TRBJ2-3	NA	TRBV7-2	CASSALAVSDTQYF	TGTGCCAGCAGCGCACTAGCGGTCTCAGATACGCAGTATTTT
TRBD2	TRBJ2-3	NA	TRBV7-2	CASGYSSGGGDTQYF	TGTGCCAGCGGATATTCTAGCGGGGGGGGAGATACGCAGTATTTT
TRBD2	TRBJ2-5	once	TRBV6-4	CASSDGTSGRVQETQYF	TGTGCCAGCAGTGACGGGACTAGCGGGAGGGTCCAAGAGACCCAGTACTTC
TRBD1	TRBJ2-1	NA	TRBV2	CASSETGKVYNEQFF	TGTGCCAGCAGTGAGACAGGGAAGGTGTACAATGAGCAGTTCTTC
NA	TRBJ1-2	NA	TRBV28	CASSLEGRNRYTF	TGTGCCAGCAGTTTAGAGGGACGTAACCGCTACACCTTC
NA	TRBJ2-7	NA	TRBV28	CASSLAGNSYEQYF	TGTGCCAGCAGTTTAGCAGGAAATTCCTACGAGCAGTACTTC
NA	TRBJ1-4	NA	TRBV28	CASSLTGASTNEKLFF	TGTGCCAGCAGTCTGACAGGAGCATCAACTAATGAAAAACTGTTTTTT
TRBD1	TRBJ1-4	NA	TRBV6-5	CASRTQGETREKLFF	TGTGCCAGCAGAACACAGGGGGAGACGAGGGAAAAACTGTTTTTT
NA	TRBJ2-4	NA	TRBV4-3	CASSQEFFHHKNIQYF	TGCGCCAGCAGCCAAGAATTCTTCCATCACAAAAACATTCAGTACTTC
NA	TRBJ2-2	NA	TRBV21-1	CASSKGAGSSAGELFF	TGTGCCAGCAGCAAAGGGGCCGGGTCCTCCGCCGGGGAGCTGTTTTTT
NA	TRBJ2-5	NA	TRBV4-2	CASSQAQQEETQYF	TGTGCCAGCAGCCAAGCCCAGCAGGAAGAGACCCAGTACTTC
TRBD2	TRBJ2-1	once	TRBV6-4	CASSDFLAGGHGNEQFF	TGTGCCAGCAGTGACTTCCTAGCGGGAGGGCATGGTAATGAGCAGTTCTTC
NA	TRBJ2-7	NA	TRBV15	CATSRGGAGYEQYF	TGTGCCACCAGCAGAGGGGGCGCGGGGTACGAGCAGTACTTC
NA	TRBJ2-7	NA	TRBV11-1	CASSLDGADNPYEQYF	TGTGCCAGCAGCTTAGACGGGGCGGATAACCCCTACGAGCAGTACTTC
TRBD2	TRBJ2-3	NA	TRBV5-4	CASSLGLAGGRGDTQYF	TGTGCCAGCAGCTTAGGCCTAGCGGGAGGAAGGGGTGATACGCAGTATTTT